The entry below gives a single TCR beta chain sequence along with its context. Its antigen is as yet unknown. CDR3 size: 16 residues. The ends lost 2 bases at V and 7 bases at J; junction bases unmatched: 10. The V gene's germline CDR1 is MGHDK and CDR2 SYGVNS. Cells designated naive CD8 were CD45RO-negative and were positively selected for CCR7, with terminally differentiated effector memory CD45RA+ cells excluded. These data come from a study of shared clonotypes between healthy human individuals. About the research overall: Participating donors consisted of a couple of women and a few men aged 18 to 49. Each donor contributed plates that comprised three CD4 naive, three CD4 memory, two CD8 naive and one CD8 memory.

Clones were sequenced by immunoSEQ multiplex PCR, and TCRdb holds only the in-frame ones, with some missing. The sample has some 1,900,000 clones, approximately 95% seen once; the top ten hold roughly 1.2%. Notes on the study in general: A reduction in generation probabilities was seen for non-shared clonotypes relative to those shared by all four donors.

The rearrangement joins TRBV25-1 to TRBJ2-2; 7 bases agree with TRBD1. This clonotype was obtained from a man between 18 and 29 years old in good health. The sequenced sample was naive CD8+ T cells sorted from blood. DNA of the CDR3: TGTGCCAGCAGTGAAGACAGGGAGATGAGGGACGGGGAGCTGTTTTTT. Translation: CASSEDREMRDGELFF.